Listed here are 16 T cell receptor beta chains from one sample, sequenced in a study of blood T cells in healthy people across ages. With a J-beta primer mix and a sample-barcoded 5' primer, a second PCR ran about 7 to 12 cycles. TCRdb ran MiXCR on the 5' RACE reads and lists one entry per CDR3 protein. The table includes some 710,000 distinct CDR3 sequences, around 50% detected once. The sample was blood. All receptors come from a man older than 75 in good health.

The J gene is TRBJ1-1, the V gene TRBV30; D remains ambiguous. Trimming left V 4 bases short and J 6 bases short, with 9 bases between. CDR3 length: 11 amino acids. CDR1 is GTSNPN and CDR2 is SVGIG in the germline V gene (reference sequence). This chain's CDR3 is CAWTTGPEAFF. DNA of the CDR3: TGTGCCTGGACTACGGGCCCTGAAGCTTTCTTT.

The chain couples TRBV27 to TRBJ2-1; D gene uncertain. The CDR3 has 14 residues. Germline CDR1 MNHEY, CDR2 SMNVEV (reference sequence). V was trimmed by 6 bases and J by 6 bases, leaving 15 bases between them. The CDR3, as DNA: TGTGCCAGCAGGACCCGGGCCACCACCAATGAGCAGTTCTTC. This codes for CASRTRATTNEQFF.

The chain carries TRBV30 and TRBJ1-6; D not resolved. Trimming took 2 bases from V and 8 from J, leaving 4 bases between them. The CDR3 consists of 11 residues. CDR1 GTSNPN and CDR2 SVGIG come from the germline V gene (reference sequence). CDR3 sequence (DNA): TGTGCCTGGAGTAGAGATTCACCCCTCCACTTT. Amino acid sequence: CAWSRDSPLHF.

The V and J genes are TRBV5-1 and TRBJ2-1, with D perhaps TRBD2 (6 bases). The CDR3 totals 16 residues. Germline values: CDR1 SGHRS, CDR2 YFSETQ. The ends were cut back, 0 bases at V and 0 bases at J, with 10 bases in the middle. DNA of the CDR3: TGCGCCAGCAGCTTGGTTGTCGGGAGCTCCTACAATGAGCAGTTCTTC. This translates into CASSLVVGSSYNEQFF.

The J gene is TRBJ1-6, the V gene TRBV12-3 or TRBV12-4, with D unclear. V lost 3 bases and J 5 bases, leaving 14 bases between the germline ends. The CDR3 is 16 amino acids. CDR3 region: CASSFNSAAHNSPLHF. The CDR3 DNA reads TGTGCCAGCAGTTTTAATTCGGCAGCCCATAATTCACCCCTCCACTTT.

The DNA of the CDR3 is TGCGCCAGCAGCCCCCGACTCCCTGGGGATGGCTACACCTTC. It codes for CASSPRLPGDGYTF. This sequence joins TRBV5-1 and TRBJ1-2; unclear D gene. The CDR3 runs to 14 residues. The germline V gene encodes CDR1 SGHRS and CDR2 YFSETQ. V was cut by 4 bases and J by 6 bases, with 16 bases left in between.

The genes are TRBV29-1 and TRBJ2-5; D may match TRBD1 or TRBD2 (5 bases each). There are 15 residues in the CDR3. Deletions cut 4 bases from V and 11 bases from J, with 26 bases between. Germline CDR1 and CDR2: SQVTM and ANQGSEA. The CDR3: CSVVLMFGTYNEQYF. The CDR3 bases are TGCAGCGTTGTCCTCATGTTTGGGACCTACAATGAGCAGTACTTC.

V gene TRBV18 combines with J gene TRBJ2-7; 7 bases agree with TRBD1. The CDR3 has 15 residues. The germline V gene has CDR1 KGHSH and CDR2 LQKENI. V gave up 3 bases and J gave up 8 bases; unmatched junction bases: 13. CDR3 sequence reads: CASSPEDRAGYKQYF. The CDR3, as DNA: TGTGCCAGCTCACCTGAAGACAGGGCAGGATACAAGCAGTACTTC.

This clonotype has more than one count but fewer than ten. The chain joins TRBV9 to TRBJ2-1; TRBD2 agrees at 7 bases. The CDR3 is 16 amino acids. Germline V gene data show CDR1 as SGDLS and CDR2 as YYNGEE. J lost 9 bases, V lost 0 bases, and 12 bases had no gene match. The CDR3 here is CASSVGPPASGSEQFF. The CDR3 nucleotides are TGTGCCAGCAGCGTAGGACCCCCGGCTAGCGGCAGTGAGCAGTTCTTC.

CDR3 region: CASSFASRLFGYTF. In DNA, the CDR3 is TGTGCCAGCAGTTTTGCGTCTAGACTCTTCGGCTACACCTTC. J is TRBJ1-2 and V is TRBV12-3 or TRBV12-4; D is ambiguous. The CDR3 covers 14 residues. V shed 3 bases and J shed 8 bases, with 16 bases lying between them.

J is TRBJ1-6 and V is TRBV4-3; the D is unclear. Trimming shortened V by 1 base and J by 8 bases, and 6 bases separated the two germline ends. Germline V gene sequence: CDR1 LGHNA, CDR2 YSLEER. This CDR3 is built from 13 residues. CDR3: CASSQVGDSPLHF. The DNA for the CDR3 is TGCGCCAGCAGCCAAGTTGGGGATTCACCCCTCCACTTT.

This clonotype turned up a few times. The rearrangement links TRBV12-3 or TRBV12-4 to TRBJ2-7; 10 bases line up with TRBD1. CDR3 size: 15 residues. V trimming: 7 bases; J trimming: 2 bases; junction bases outside the gene matches: 8. CDR3 sequence (DNA): TGTGCCAGCACCCCTGGGACAGGGGTGGCCTACGAGCAGTACTTC. Amino acid sequence: CASTPGTGVAYEQYF.

The V gene is TRBV9, the J gene TRBJ2-1; D is perhaps TRBD2 (7 bases). The CDR3 runs to 16 residues. The V end lost 6 bases, the J end lost 3 bases, and 19 bases lay between the germline ends. CDR1 and CDR2 from the germline V gene are SGDLS and YYNGEE. The CDR3 loop reads CASTLGGGTLYNEQFF. The CDR3 DNA sequence: TGTGCCAGCACCTTAGGGGGGGGTACCCTCTACAATGAGCAGTTCTTC.

The rearrangement uses TRBV25-1 and TRBJ2-7, with 7 bases identical to TRBD2. J lost 6 bases, V lost 5 bases, and 7 bases had no gene match. The germline CDR1 and CDR2 sequences are MGHDK and SYGVNS. This CDR3 contains 13 residues. The CDR3 coding sequence is TGTGCCAGCAGTAGGACTAGTTTGGGCGAGCAGTACTTC. Protein: CASSRTSLGEQYF.

This clonotype was found a few times. The V call is TRBV29-1, the J call TRBJ2-3; TRBD2 agrees at 12 bases. The germline V gene has CDR1 SQVTM and CDR2 ANQGSEA. The CDR3 has 15 amino acids. V lost 6 bases to trimming and J lost 2 bases; unmatched junction nucleotides: 6. In nucleotides, the CDR3 is TGCAGCGTAAACCTAGCGGGAGGGAACACAGATACGCAGTATTTT. It is translated as CSVNLAGGNTDTQYF.

V is TRBV30 and J is TRBJ2-1; 9 positions match TRBD2. The CDR3 spans 13 residues. The ends lost 4 bases at V and 7 bases at J; junction bases unmatched: 5. CDR1 GTSNPN and CDR2 SVGIG come from the germline V gene (reference sequence). For the CDR3, the DNA is TGTGCCTGGAATAGCGGGAGTGAGAATGAGCAGTTCTTC. This sequence encodes CAWNSGSENEQFF.